Listed below are T cell receptor beta chains from one sample, sequenced in a study of blood T cell repertoires in COVID-19. Method: immunoSEQ multiplex PCR; TCRdb's copy keeps in-frame clones and lacks some. The sample holds fewer than 350,000 clones; 70% to 90% are singletons and the top ten take approximately 6%. The sample consisted of PBMCs or T cells enriched from blood (not recorded which). The receptors shown here come from a woman between 40 and 55 years old who had recovered from COVID-19. Both conserved end residues are part of each CDR3. The D gene is left open where the match is weak. Clone size is shown for a subset of rows, as once, few, many or a class of expanded clone.

abundance: NA
j_gene: TRBJ2-1
v_gene: TRBV7-2
d_gene: TRBD1
CDR3aa: CASSHQGAASSYNEQFF
CDR3nt: TGTGCCAGCAGCCATCAGGGGGCTGCTAGCTCCTACAATGAGCAGTTCTTC

abundance: NA
j_gene: TRBJ2-1
v_gene: TRBV7-3
d_gene: NA
CDR3aa: CASSLLGAGADNEQFF
CDR3nt: TGTGCCAGCAGCTTATTGGGGGCGGGGGCCGACAATGAGCAGTTCTTC

abundance: NA
j_gene: TRBJ2-7
v_gene: TRBV10-3
d_gene: TRBD2
CDR3aa: CAISENSGSYEQYF
CDR3nt: TGTGCCATCAGTGAGAATAGCGGGAGCTACGAGCAGTACTTC

abundance: NA
j_gene: TRBJ1-2
v_gene: TRBV30
d_gene: NA
CDR3aa: CAWSSIFRVFGGYTF
CDR3nt: TGTGCCTGGAGCTCAATTTTCAGGGTATTTGGTGGCTACACCTTC

abundance: NA
j_gene: TRBJ2-2
v_gene: TRBV4-1
d_gene: NA
CDR3aa: CASSQEGGAAGELFF
CDR3nt: TGCGCCAGCAGCCAAGAGGGCGGGGCGGCCGGGGAGCTGTTTTTT

abundance: NA
j_gene: TRBJ1-6
v_gene: TRBV18
d_gene: TRBD1
CDR3aa: CASSPDRSNSPLHF
CDR3nt: TGTGCCAGCTCACCGGACAGGAGTAATTCACCCCTCCACTTT

abundance: NA
j_gene: TRBJ2-2
v_gene: TRBV27
d_gene: TRBD2
CDR3aa: CASTPGLGFGELFF
CDR3nt: TGTGCCAGCACCCCGGGACTAGGGTTCGGGGAGCTGTTTTTT

abundance: NA
j_gene: TRBJ1-2
v_gene: TRBV6-5
d_gene: NA
CDR3aa: CASSTTTGEGGYTF
CDR3nt: TGTGCCAGCAGTACCACGACAGGTGAAGGAGGCTACACCTTC

abundance: NA
j_gene: TRBJ2-1
v_gene: TRBV15
d_gene: NA
CDR3aa: CATSRFTASNSYNEQFF
CDR3nt: TGTGCCACCAGCAGATTCACCGCTAGCAACTCCTACAATGAGCAGTTCTTC

abundance: NA
j_gene: TRBJ1-4
v_gene: TRBV4-1
d_gene: NA
CDR3aa: CASAGRDPATNEKLFF
CDR3nt: TGCGCCAGCGCAGGGCGGGATCCTGCAACTAATGAAAAACTGTTTTTT

abundance: NA
j_gene: TRBJ2-1
v_gene: TRBV11-3
d_gene: TRBD2
CDR3aa: CASSLGLAGYNEQFF
CDR3nt: TGTGCCAGCAGCTTAGGCCTAGCGGGGTACAATGAGCAGTTCTTC

abundance: NA
j_gene: TRBJ2-1
v_gene: TRBV5-6
d_gene: TRBD2
CDR3aa: CASSWGAGDDDEQFF
CDR3nt: TGTGCCAGCAGCTGGGGAGCGGGAGATGACGATGAGCAGTTCTTC

abundance: NA
j_gene: TRBJ2-3
v_gene: TRBV18
d_gene: TRBD2
CDR3aa: CASSPLTGLATDTQYF
CDR3nt: TGTGCCAGCTCACCACTCACGGGACTAGCTACAGATACGCAGTATTTT

abundance: NA
j_gene: TRBJ1-1
v_gene: TRBV15
d_gene: NA
CDR3aa: CATSRDPGQMNTEAFF
CDR3nt: TGTGCCACCAGCAGAGATCCCGGACAAATGAACACTGAAGCTTTCTTT

abundance: NA
j_gene: TRBJ2-2
v_gene: TRBV19
d_gene: NA
CDR3aa: CASSIGGQTGELFF
CDR3nt: TGTGCCAGTAGTATAGGAGGGCAGACCGGGGAGCTGTTTTTT

abundance: NA
j_gene: TRBJ2-2
v_gene: TRBV5-4
d_gene: NA
CDR3aa: CASSPVGRGSNTGELFF
CDR3nt: TGTGCCAGCAGCCCCGTGGGGAGGGGGTCGAACACCGGGGAGCTGTTTTTT

abundance: once
j_gene: TRBJ2-7
v_gene: TRBV11-1
d_gene: TRBD1
CDR3aa: CASSFRTGGEQYF
CDR3nt: TGTGCCAGCAGCTTCCGGACAGGGGGGGAGCAGTACTTC

abundance: NA
j_gene: TRBJ2-1
v_gene: TRBV5-1
d_gene: NA
CDR3aa: CASSLSGEPDNEQFF
CDR3nt: TGCGCCAGCAGCCTCTCGGGAGAACCTGACAATGAGCAGTTCTTC

abundance: NA
j_gene: TRBJ2-3
v_gene: TRBV11-2
d_gene: NA
CDR3aa: CASSSRVDTQYF
CDR3nt: TGTGCCAGCAGCTCCCGGGTTGATACGCAGTATTTT

abundance: NA
j_gene: TRBJ1-4
v_gene: TRBV18
d_gene: NA
CDR3aa: CASSPPLTGLNEKLFF
CDR3nt: TGTGCCAGCTCACCACCTCTGACAGGTCTCAATGAAAAACTGTTTTTT

abundance: NA
j_gene: TRBJ2-7
v_gene: TRBV6-5
d_gene: NA
CDR3aa: CASSRVPTRPYEQYF
CDR3nt: TGTGCCAGCAGTCGCGTGCCGACTAGACCCTACGAGCAGTACTTC

abundance: NA
j_gene: TRBJ2-1
v_gene: TRBV9
d_gene: TRBD2
CDR3aa: CASSALSSGSYNEQFF
CDR3nt: TGTGCCAGCAGCGCGCTATCTAGCGGGAGTTACAATGAGCAGTTCTTC

abundance: NA
j_gene: TRBJ1-4
v_gene: TRBV27
d_gene: TRBD1
CDR3aa: CASSSPGTANEKLFF
CDR3nt: TGTGCCAGCAGTTCACCCGGGACAGCTAATGAAAAACTGTTTTTT

abundance: NA
j_gene: TRBJ2-5
v_gene: TRBV21-1
d_gene: NA
CDR3aa: CARPGKEEETQYF
CDR3nt: TGTGCCAGGCCGGGGAAGGAGGAAGAGACCCAGTACTTC

abundance: NA
j_gene: TRBJ2-3
v_gene: TRBV28
d_gene: NA
CDR3aa: CASSDQGRGDTQYF
CDR3nt: TGTGCCAGCAGTGACCAGGGGCGGGGGGATACGCAGTATTTT

abundance: NA
j_gene: TRBJ2-7
v_gene: TRBV28
d_gene: TRBD2
CDR3aa: CASRPPSAGDYEQYF
CDR3nt: TGTGCCAGCAGACCCCCCAGCGCGGGAGACTACGAGCAGTACTTC

abundance: NA
j_gene: TRBJ2-5
v_gene: TRBV30
d_gene: NA
CDR3aa: CAWRAVAFQETQYF
CDR3nt: TGTGCCTGGAGAGCGGTTGCCTTCCAAGAGACCCAGTACTTC

abundance: NA
j_gene: TRBJ1-2
v_gene: TRBV2
d_gene: TRBD1
CDR3aa: CASSDEGGDGYTF
CDR3nt: TGTGCCAGCTCGGATGAAGGGGGCGATGGCTACACCTTC

abundance: NA
j_gene: TRBJ2-7
v_gene: TRBV28
d_gene: TRBD2
CDR3aa: CASSKTSGNYEQYF
CDR3nt: TGTGCCAGCAGTAAGACTAGCGGGAACTACGAGCAGTACTTC

abundance: NA
j_gene: TRBJ2-1
v_gene: TRBV2
d_gene: NA
CDR3aa: CASRPPGLAYSEQFF
CDR3nt: TGTGCCAGCAGGCCTCCGGGACTCGCTTATAGTGAGCAGTTCTTC

abundance: once
j_gene: TRBJ2-6
v_gene: TRBV7-3
d_gene: NA
CDR3aa: CASSPTGPSGANVLTF
CDR3nt: TGTGCCAGCAGCCCCACAGGACCCTCTGGGGCCAACGTCCTGACTTTC

abundance: NA
j_gene: TRBJ1-2
v_gene: TRBV7-9
d_gene: NA
CDR3aa: CASSLVGADGYTF
CDR3nt: TGTGCCAGCAGCTTAGTAGGGGCCGATGGCTACACCTTC

abundance: NA
j_gene: TRBJ2-4
v_gene: TRBV7-8
d_gene: NA
CDR3aa: CASSSEGVAAKNIQYF
CDR3nt: TGTGCCAGCAGCTCAGAGGGTGTTGCGGCCAAAAACATTCAGTACTTC

abundance: NA
j_gene: TRBJ2-1
v_gene: TRBV14
d_gene: TRBD1
CDR3aa: CASSHLGTGFYNEQFF
CDR3nt: TGTGCCAGCAGCCACCTCGGGACAGGGTTTTACAATGAGCAGTTCTTC

abundance: few
j_gene: TRBJ1-5
v_gene: TRBV24-1
d_gene: NA
CDR3aa: CATSDGQNPQHF
CDR3nt: TGTGCCACCAGTGATGGACAGAACCCCCAGCATTTT

abundance: NA
j_gene: TRBJ2-3
v_gene: TRBV28
d_gene: NA
CDR3aa: CASGEDRTSTDTQYF
CDR3nt: TGTGCCAGCGGGGAAGACAGGACTAGCACAGATACGCAGTATTTT

abundance: NA
j_gene: TRBJ2-7
v_gene: TRBV7-2
d_gene: TRBD1
CDR3aa: CASSLAGTGSYEQYF
CDR3nt: TGTGCCAGCAGCTTAGCCGGGACAGGGTCGTACGAGCAGTACTTC

abundance: NA
j_gene: TRBJ2-1
v_gene: TRBV7-8
d_gene: TRBD2
CDR3aa: CASRGGSRSYNEQFF
CDR3nt: TGTGCCAGCCGGGGGGGCTCGAGGTCCTACAATGAGCAGTTCTTC

abundance: NA
j_gene: TRBJ2-7
v_gene: TRBV7-8
d_gene: TRBD1
CDR3aa: CASRGEDRAAFYEQYF
CDR3nt: TGTGCCAGCAGGGGAGAGGACAGGGCAGCCTTCTACGAGCAGTACTTC

abundance: NA
j_gene: TRBJ1-1
v_gene: TRBV7-9
d_gene: NA
CDR3aa: CASSLERTGLTEAFF
CDR3nt: TGTGCCAGCAGCTTAGAACGCACAGGGCTTACTGAAGCTTTCTTT

abundance: few
j_gene: TRBJ1-1
v_gene: TRBV5-4
d_gene: NA
CDR3aa: CASSLGGVGTEAFF
CDR3nt: TGTGCCAGCAGCTTGGGGGGGGTAGGGACTGAAGCTTTCTTT

abundance: NA
j_gene: TRBJ2-7
v_gene: TRBV7-2
d_gene: TRBD2
CDR3aa: CASSLALAGGGEQYF
CDR3nt: TGTGCCAGCAGCTTAGCGCTAGCGGGAGGGGGTGAGCAGTACTTC

abundance: NA
j_gene: TRBJ1-2
v_gene: TRBV28
d_gene: NA
CDR3aa: CASSFPRGKGANYGYTF
CDR3nt: TGTGCCAGCAGTTTTCCCAGGGGAAAGGGAGCTAACTATGGCTACACCTTC

abundance: NA
j_gene: TRBJ1-5
v_gene: TRBV2
d_gene: NA
CDR3aa: CASRLQDQPQHF
CDR3nt: TGTGCCAGCCGCTTACAGGATCAGCCCCAGCATTTT

abundance: NA
j_gene: TRBJ2-5
v_gene: TRBV28
d_gene: NA
CDR3aa: CASSLWDIQETQYF
CDR3nt: TGTGCCAGCAGCCTGTGGGACATCCAGGAGACCCAGTACTTC

abundance: few
j_gene: TRBJ2-2
v_gene: TRBV5-4
d_gene: NA
CDR3aa: CASSWGVLRDTGELFF
CDR3nt: TGTGCCAGCAGCTGGGGGGTCCTACGGGACACCGGGGAGCTGTTTTTT

abundance: NA
j_gene: TRBJ2-5
v_gene: TRBV10-2
d_gene: TRBD2
CDR3aa: CASSVTSGSAKTQYF
CDR3nt: TGCGCCAGCAGTGTTACTAGCGGGAGCGCAAAGACCCAGTACTTC

abundance: once
j_gene: TRBJ2-7
v_gene: TRBV7-8
d_gene: TRBD1
CDR3aa: CASSLNDRAQGYEQYF
CDR3nt: TGTGCCAGCAGCCTAAATGACAGGGCTCAAGGCTACGAGCAGTACTTC

abundance: NA
j_gene: TRBJ2-3
v_gene: TRBV29-1
d_gene: TRBD2
CDR3aa: CSAKTGEGTSGLRDTQYF
CDR3nt: TGCAGCGCTAAAACAGGGGAAGGGACTAGCGGACTTAGGGATACGCAGTATTTT

abundance: NA
j_gene: TRBJ1-2
v_gene: TRBV6-6
d_gene: NA
CDR3aa: CASSFTKGADYGYTF
CDR3nt: TGTGCCAGCAGTTTTACAAAAGGGGCCGACTATGGCTACACCTTC

abundance: NA
j_gene: TRBJ2-7
v_gene: TRBV24-1
d_gene: TRBD2
CDR3aa: CATSDPGLAGVGEQYF
CDR3nt: TGTGCCACCAGTGACCCAGGACTAGCGGGAGTCGGGGAGCAGTACTTC

abundance: NA
j_gene: TRBJ2-4
v_gene: TRBV6-2/TRBV6-3
d_gene: NA
CDR3aa: CASSQDRWKGGIQYF
CDR3nt: TGTGCCAGCAGCCAAGACAGGTGGAAAGGCGGCATTCAGTACTTC

abundance: NA
j_gene: TRBJ2-7
v_gene: TRBV28
d_gene: NA
CDR3aa: CASSLPDWYYEQYF
CDR3nt: TGTGCCAGCAGTTTGCCTGACTGGTACTACGAGCAGTACTTC

abundance: many
j_gene: TRBJ2-5
v_gene: TRBV7-2
d_gene: NA
CDR3aa: CASSSDIAETQYF
CDR3nt: TGTGCCAGCAGCTCCGACATCGCAGAGACCCAGTACTTC

abundance: NA
j_gene: TRBJ2-3
v_gene: TRBV4-2
d_gene: TRBD2
CDR3aa: CASSQVRGESDTQYF
CDR3nt: TGTGCCAGCAGCCAAGTGCGGGGGGAGTCAGATACGCAGTATTTT